The subject of this entry is one T cell receptor (beta chain). This clone was detected only a few times. Its antigen remains unidentified. The input lacks base qualities; no much larger clone sits a single base away. What this sample's time point label stands for: around 25 months on ibrutinib. For TCR beta library preparation, 1.5 to 2 micrograms of genomic DNA were isolated from cryopreserved PBMCs. Longitudinal blood samples from CLL patients on ibrutinib monotherapy were analyzed using high-throughput TCR beta sequencing. The patients were enrolled in a single-center, open-label phase 2 trial of ibrutinib monotherapy. A MiSeq instrument was used for deep resolution sequencing, which targeted depths ranging from 1 in 1 million up to 1 in 200,000 T cells, with coverage averaging 10x for each clonotype. The immunoSEQ hsTCRB Kit was used to generate TCR beta libraries. The original methods were these. Data were analyzed with ImmunoSEQ Data Assistant and ImmunoSEQ Analyzer, with V, D and J genes assigned per IMGT definitions. Clonality, which ranges from 0 to 1, was calculated by subtracting the normalized Shannon entropy of productive rearrangement frequencies from one. Public clonotype analysis was restricted to overrepresented clonotypes comprising at least 0.05% of each patient's repertoire. Roughly 12 age-matched healthy donor repertoires from immuneACCESS were used as controls for clonality. Not all clones reach the TCRdb copy of this immuneACCESS table, which keeps in-frame sequences only. Checked studies attribute under half of the gap to unresolved V genes and leave the rest unexplained. For V, J and clone size, that table is used; D and trimming come from the DNA. The sample profile shows over 150,000 clones; around three quarters of them were found once. Roughly 12% of the sample comes from the top ten.

This sample stems from a study of cytotoxic CD8 clonotypes in ibrutinib-treated CLL (dated by TCRdb to the early 2020s). For the study in its entirety: The cohort was composed of around twelve relapsed/refractory and around 14 treatment-naive patients; IGHV unmutated status was identified in 17 patients. Partial responses were observed in about 24 patients and complete responses in 2; after a median follow-up of about 69 months, remission was maintained in around 14 patients and progression was observed in 12. Response samples were taken after a median of roughly a year on treatment, ranging from about 6 to 40 months. On average, each sample had some 260,000 productive templates and 100,000 or so productive rearrangements. Longitudinal samples were obtainable from about 30% of the roughly 86 participants in the trial. Cryopreserved peripheral blood mononuclear cells were obtained before treatment, at response, and at either sustained remission or disease progression. All remission and progressive disease samples were collected while patients were still receiving ibrutinib. The investigation overall reported the following: An increase in clonality was observed at ibrutinib response, with clonality remaining stable during sustained remission and falling back toward baseline at progression. Public clonotypes were rare and either shrank or stayed stable during treatment, and the rise in clonality at ibrutinib response reflected expansion of private clonotypes. Lymph node repertoires were not examined, and the timing of sampling was not matched between patients in sustained remission and those whose disease progressed. Baseline clonality exceeded that of age-matched healthy donors and correlated strongly with circulating CD8+ T-cell counts.

V was cut back by 0 bases and J by 11 bases, leaving a gap of 14 bases between them. Via the germline V gene, CDR1 is LGHNA and CDR2 YNFKEQ. The CDR3 covers 14 residues, taking in both the cysteine and the phenylalanine. The DNA shown is the 42-base CDR3, in frame from base 1. The sequences come from PBMCs, collected after 24 months of ibrutinib treatment. The clonotype originates from a human donor with chronic lymphocytic leukemia. The sequence is built from TRBV4-2 and TRBJ2-1; perhaps TRBD2 is the D gene, with 6 bases matching. For the CDR3, the sequence is CASSQDTGTRKQFF. Here is the DNA: TGTGCCAGCAGCCAAGACACCGGGACTCGGAAGCAGTTCTTC.